This TCR beta chain comes out of a study of T cell responses to AZD1222 COVID-19 vaccine. Study-level results: White British ancestry dominated among donors, who included more females, and clonal diversity was possibly underestimated. The span of vaccine-associated CD4 TCRs extended across spike, with dominance at 160-218 and 743-854.

The study pooled second doses at about 4 or about 12 weeks. Germline trimming cut 0 bases from V and 3 bases from J; bases unmatched to any gene: 4. The germline V gene encodes CDR1 GTSNPN and CDR2 SVGIG (reference sequence). CDR3 length: 14 residues. Comments on this clone: Its antigen remains unknown.

The table came from immunoSEQ multiplex PCR; TCRdb's copy has only in-frame clones and leaves some out. The sample lists roughly 120,000 clones, 75% to 90% seen once, with almost 4.5% in the top ten. This receptor was obtained from an adult who received the AZD1222 COVID-19 vaccine. Sequenced here: peripheral blood, sampled 28 days after the second AZD1222 dose. The chain has TRBV30 and TRBJ1-1; 7 bases line up with TRBD1. CDR3 DNA sequence: TGTGCCTGGAGTGTGACCAGGGGGGACACTGAAGCTTTCTTT. Its protein is CAWSVTRGDTEAFF.